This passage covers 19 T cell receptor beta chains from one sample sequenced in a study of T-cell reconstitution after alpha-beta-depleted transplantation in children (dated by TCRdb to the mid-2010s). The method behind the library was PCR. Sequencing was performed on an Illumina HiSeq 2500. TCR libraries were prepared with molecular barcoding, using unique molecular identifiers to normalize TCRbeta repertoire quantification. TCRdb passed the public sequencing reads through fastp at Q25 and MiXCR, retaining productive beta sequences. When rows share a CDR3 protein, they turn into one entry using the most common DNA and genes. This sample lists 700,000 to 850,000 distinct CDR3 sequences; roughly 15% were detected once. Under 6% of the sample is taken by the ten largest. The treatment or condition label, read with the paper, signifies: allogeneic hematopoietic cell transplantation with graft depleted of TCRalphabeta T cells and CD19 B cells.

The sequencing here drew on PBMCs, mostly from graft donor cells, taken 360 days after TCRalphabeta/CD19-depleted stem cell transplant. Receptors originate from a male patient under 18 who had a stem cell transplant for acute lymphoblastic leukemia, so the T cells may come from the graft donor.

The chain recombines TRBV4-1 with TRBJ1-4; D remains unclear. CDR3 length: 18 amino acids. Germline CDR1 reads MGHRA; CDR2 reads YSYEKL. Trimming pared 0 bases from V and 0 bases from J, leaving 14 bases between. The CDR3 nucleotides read TGCGCCAGCAGCCAAGATTGTGCGCCGGCATCAACTAATGAAAAACTGTTTTTT. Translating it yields CASSQDCAPASTNEKLFF.

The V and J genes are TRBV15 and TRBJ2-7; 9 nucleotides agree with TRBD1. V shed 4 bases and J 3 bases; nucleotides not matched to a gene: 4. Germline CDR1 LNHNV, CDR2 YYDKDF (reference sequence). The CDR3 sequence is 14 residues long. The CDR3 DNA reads TGTGCCACCAGCATACCGGGACAGGGCTACGAGCAGTACTTC. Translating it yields CATSIPGQGYEQYF.

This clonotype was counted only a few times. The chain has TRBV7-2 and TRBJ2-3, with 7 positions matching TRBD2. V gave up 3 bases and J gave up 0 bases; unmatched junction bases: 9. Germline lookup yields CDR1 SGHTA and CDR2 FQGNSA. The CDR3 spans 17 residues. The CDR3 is CASSFHSGTQSTDTQYF. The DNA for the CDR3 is TGTGCCAGCAGCTTTCACAGCGGGACCCAAAGCACAGATACGCAGTATTTT.

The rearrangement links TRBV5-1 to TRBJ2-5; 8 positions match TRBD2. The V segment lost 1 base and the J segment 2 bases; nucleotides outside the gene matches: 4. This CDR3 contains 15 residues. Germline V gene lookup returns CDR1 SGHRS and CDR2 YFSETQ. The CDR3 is CASSLTTSGQETQYF. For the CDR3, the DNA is TGCGCCAGCAGCTTGACTACTAGCGGACAAGAGACCCAGTACTTC. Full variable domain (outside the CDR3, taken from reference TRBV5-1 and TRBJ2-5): KAGVTQTPRYLIKTRGQQVTLSCSPISGHRSVSWYQQTPGQGLQFLFEYFSETQRNKGNFPGRFSGRQFSNSRSEMNVSTLELGDSALYLCASSLTTSGQETQYFGPGTRLLVL.

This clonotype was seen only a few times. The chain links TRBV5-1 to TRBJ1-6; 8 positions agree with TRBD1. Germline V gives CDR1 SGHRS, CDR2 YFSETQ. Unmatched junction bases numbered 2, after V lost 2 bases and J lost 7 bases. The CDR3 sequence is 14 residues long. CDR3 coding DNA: TGCGCCAGCAGCTTACAGGGGGGAAATTCACCCCTCCACTTT. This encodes CASSLQGGNSPLHF.

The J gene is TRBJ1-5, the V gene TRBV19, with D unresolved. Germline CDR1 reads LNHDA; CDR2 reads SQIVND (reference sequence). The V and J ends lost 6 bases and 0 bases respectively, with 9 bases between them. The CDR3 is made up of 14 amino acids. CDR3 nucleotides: TGTGCCAGTAGGAGAAGTTCTAGCAATCAGCCCCAGCATTTT. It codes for CASRRSSSNQPQHF.

CDR3 nucleotide sequence: TGTGCCAGCAGCTTTGGCGGGAATGCCTACACCTTC. This translates into CASSFGGNAYTF. The chain has TRBV7-9 and TRBJ1-2; D is undetermined. Trimming pared 3 bases from V and 10 bases from J, leaving 12 bases between. Per germline, CDR1 SEHNR and CDR2 FQNEAQ (reference sequence). The CDR3 totals 12 residues.

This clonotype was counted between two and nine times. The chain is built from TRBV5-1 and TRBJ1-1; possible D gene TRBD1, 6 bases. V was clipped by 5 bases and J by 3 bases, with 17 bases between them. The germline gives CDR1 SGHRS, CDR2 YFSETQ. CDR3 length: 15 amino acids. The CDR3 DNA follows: TGCGCCAGCAGACCAGTATCAGGGGCGGACACTGAAGCTTTCTTT. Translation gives CASRPVSGADTEAFF. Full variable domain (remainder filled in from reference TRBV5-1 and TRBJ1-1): KAGVTQTPRYLIKTRGQQVTLSCSPISGHRSVSWYQQTPGQGLQFLFEYFSETQRNKGNFPGRFSGRQFSNSRSEMNVSTLELGDSALYLCASRPVSGADTEAFFGQGTRLTVV.

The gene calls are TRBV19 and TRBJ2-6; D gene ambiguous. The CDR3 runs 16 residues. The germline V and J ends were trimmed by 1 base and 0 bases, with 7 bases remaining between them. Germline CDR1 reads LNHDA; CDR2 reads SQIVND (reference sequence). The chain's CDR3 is CASSIARYSGANVLTF. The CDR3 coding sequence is TGTGCCAGTAGTATAGCCCGGTACTCTGGGGCCAACGTCCTGACTTTC.

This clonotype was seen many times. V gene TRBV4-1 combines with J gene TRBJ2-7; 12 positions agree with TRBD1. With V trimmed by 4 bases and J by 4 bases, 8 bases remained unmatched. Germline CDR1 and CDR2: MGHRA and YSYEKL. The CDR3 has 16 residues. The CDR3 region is CASSLTGTGGAYEQYF. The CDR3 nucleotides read TGCGCCAGCAGCCTTACCGGGACAGGGGGCGCGTACGAGCAGTACTTC.

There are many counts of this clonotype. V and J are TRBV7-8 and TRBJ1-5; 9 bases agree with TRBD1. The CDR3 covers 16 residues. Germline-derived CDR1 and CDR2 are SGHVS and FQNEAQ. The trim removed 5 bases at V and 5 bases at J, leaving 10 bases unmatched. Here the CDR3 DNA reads TGTGCCAGCAGCAAATACAGGGGGCGCTTGGATCAGCCCCAGCATTTT. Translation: CASSKYRGRLDQPQHF.

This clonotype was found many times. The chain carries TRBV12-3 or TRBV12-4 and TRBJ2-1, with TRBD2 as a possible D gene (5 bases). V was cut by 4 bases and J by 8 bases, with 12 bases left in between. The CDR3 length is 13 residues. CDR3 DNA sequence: TGTGCCAGCAGTTCCAAAACGGAGGATGAGCAGTTCTTC. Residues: CASSSKTEDEQFF.

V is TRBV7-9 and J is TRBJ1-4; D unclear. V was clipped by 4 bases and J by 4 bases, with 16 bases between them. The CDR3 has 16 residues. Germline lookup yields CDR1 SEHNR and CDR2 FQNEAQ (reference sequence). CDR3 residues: CASSSSPGYSNEKLFF. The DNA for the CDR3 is TGTGCCAGCAGCTCATCACCCGGGTATAGTAATGAAAAACTGTTTTTT.

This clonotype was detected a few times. The DNA of the CDR3 is TGTGCCACCAGCAGAAGCGTGCAGACCTACGAGCAGTACTTC. Translated: CATSRSVQTYEQYF. The V gene is TRBV15, the J gene TRBJ2-7, with no clear D. The V gene's germline CDR1 is LNHNV and CDR2 YYDKDF (reference sequence). Trimming removed 2 bases at V and 2 bases at J, with 10 bases between. This CDR3 is 14 amino acids long. Using reference TRBV15 and TRBJ2-7 for the parts outside the CDR3, the full variable domain is DAMVIQNPRYQVTQFGKPVTLSCSQTLNHNVMYWYQQKSSQAPKLLFHYYDKDFNNEADTPDNFQSRRPNTSFCFLDIRSPGLGDTAMYLCATSRSVQTYEQYFGPGTRLTVT.

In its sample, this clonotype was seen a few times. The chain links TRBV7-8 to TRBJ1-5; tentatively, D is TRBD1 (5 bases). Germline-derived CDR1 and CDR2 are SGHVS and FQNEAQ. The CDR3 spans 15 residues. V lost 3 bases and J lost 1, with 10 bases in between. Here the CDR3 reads CASSFERQSNQPQHF. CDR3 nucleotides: TGTGCCAGCAGCTTCGAGAGACAGAGCAATCAGCCCCAGCATTTT.

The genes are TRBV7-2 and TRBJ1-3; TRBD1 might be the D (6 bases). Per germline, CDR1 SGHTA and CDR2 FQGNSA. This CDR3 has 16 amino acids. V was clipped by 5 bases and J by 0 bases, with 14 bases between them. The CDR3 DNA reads TGTGCCAGCAGCCCAGGGACATTTTTCTCTGGAAACACCATATATTTT. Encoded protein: CASSPGTFFSGNTIYF.

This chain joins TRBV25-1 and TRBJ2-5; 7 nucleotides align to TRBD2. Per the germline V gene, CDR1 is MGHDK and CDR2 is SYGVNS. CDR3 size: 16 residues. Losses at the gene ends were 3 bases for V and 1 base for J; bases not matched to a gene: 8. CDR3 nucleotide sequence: TGTGCCAGCAGTGATGTCGGGAGGCCCCCCCAAGAGACCCAGTACTTC. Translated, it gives CASSDVGRPPQETQYF.

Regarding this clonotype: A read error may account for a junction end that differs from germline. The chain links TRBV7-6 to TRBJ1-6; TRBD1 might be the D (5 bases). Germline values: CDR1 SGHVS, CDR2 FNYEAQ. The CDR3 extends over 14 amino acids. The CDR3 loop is CASSNDRDDSPLHF. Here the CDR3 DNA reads TGTGCCAGCTCCAACGACAGAGACGATTCCCCCCTCCACTTT.

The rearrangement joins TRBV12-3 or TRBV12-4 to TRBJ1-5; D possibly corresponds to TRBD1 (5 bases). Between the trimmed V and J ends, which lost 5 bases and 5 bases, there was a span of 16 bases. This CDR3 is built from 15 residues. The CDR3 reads CASSRPAREDQPQHF. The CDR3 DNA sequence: TGTGCCAGCAGTAGGCCCGCCAGGGAGGATCAGCCCCAGCATTTT.